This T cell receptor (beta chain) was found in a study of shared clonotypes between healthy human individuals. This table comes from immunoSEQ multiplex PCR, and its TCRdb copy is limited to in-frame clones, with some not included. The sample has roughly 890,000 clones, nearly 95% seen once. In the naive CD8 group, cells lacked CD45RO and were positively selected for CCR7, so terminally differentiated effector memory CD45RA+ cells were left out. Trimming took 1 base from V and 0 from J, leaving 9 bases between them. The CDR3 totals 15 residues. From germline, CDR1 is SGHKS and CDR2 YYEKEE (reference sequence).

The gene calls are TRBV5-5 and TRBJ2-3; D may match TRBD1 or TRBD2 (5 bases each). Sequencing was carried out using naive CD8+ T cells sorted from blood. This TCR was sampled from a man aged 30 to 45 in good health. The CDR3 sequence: CASSLSWGSTDTQYF. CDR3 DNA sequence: TGTGCCAGCAGCTTGTCGTGGGGGAGCACAGATACGCAGTATTTT. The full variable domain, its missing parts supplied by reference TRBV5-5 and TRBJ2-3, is DAGVTQSPTHLIKTRGQQVTLRCSPISGHKSVSWYQQVLGQGPQFIFQYYEKEERGRGNFPDRFSARQFPNYSSELNVNALLLGDSALYLCASSLSWGSTDTQYFGPGTRLTVL.